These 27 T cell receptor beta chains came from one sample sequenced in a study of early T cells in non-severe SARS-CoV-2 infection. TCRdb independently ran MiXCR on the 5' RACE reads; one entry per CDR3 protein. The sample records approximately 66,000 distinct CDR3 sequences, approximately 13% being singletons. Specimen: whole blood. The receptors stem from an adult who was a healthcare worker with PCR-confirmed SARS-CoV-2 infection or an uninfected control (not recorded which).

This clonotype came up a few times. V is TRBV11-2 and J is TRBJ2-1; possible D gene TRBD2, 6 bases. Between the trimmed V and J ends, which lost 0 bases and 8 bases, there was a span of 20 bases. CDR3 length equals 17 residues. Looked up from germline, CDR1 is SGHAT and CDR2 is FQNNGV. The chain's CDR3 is CASSLDARAAGRDEQFF. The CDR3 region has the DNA TGTGCCAGCAGCTTAGACGCGAGGGCGGCGGGACGGGATGAGCAGTTCTTC. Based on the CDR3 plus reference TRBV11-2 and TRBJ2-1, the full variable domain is EAGVAQSPRYKIIEKRQSVAFWCNPISGHATLYWYQQILGQGPKLLIQFQNNGVVDDSQLPKDRFSAERLKGVDSTLKIQPAKLEDSAVYLCASSLDARAAGRDEQFFGPGTRLTVL.

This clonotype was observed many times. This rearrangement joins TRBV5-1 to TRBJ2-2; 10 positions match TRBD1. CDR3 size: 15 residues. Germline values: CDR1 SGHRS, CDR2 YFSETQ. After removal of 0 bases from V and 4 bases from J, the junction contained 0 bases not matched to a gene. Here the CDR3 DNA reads TGCGCCAGCAGCTTGGGACAGGGGGCCACCGGGGAGCTGTTTTTT. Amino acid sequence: CASSLGQGATGELFF.

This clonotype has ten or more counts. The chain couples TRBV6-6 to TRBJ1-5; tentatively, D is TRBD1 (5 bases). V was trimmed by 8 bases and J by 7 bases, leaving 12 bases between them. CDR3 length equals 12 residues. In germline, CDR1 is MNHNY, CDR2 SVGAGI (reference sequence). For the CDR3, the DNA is TGTGCCAGCGGCCAGGGACCCCAGCCCCAGCATTTT. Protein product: CASGQGPQPQHF.

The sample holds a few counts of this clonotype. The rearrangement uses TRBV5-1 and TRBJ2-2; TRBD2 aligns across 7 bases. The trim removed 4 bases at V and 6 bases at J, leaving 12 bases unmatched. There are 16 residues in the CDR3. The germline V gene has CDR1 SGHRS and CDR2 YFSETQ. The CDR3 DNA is TGCGCCAGCAGCGGTAGGACTAGTCAGGGCGCCGGGGAGCTGTTTTTT. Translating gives CASSGRTSQGAGELFF.

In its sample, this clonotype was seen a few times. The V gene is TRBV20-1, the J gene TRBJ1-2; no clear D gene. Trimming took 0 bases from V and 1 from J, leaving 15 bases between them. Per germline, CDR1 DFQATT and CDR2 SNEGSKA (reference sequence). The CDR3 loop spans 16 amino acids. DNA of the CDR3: TGCAGTGCTAGAGATTTCAAAGAGCGTGGTAACTATGGCTACACCTTC. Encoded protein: CSARDFKERGNYGYTF.

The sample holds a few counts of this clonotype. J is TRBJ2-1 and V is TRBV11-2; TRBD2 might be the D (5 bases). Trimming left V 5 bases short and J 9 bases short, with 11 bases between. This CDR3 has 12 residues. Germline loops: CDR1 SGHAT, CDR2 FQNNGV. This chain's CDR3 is CASSHAEGEQFF. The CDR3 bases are TGTGCCAGCAGCCACGCCGAGGGTGAGCAGTTCTTC.

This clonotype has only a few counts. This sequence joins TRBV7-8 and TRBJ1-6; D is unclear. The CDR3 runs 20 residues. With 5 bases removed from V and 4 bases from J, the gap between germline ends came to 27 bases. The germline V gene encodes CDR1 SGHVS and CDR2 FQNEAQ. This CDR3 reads CASSLRPGGRRFLYNSPLHF. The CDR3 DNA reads TGTGCCAGCAGCCTACGCCCCGGAGGAAGGCGGTTCCTATATAATTCACCCCTCCACTTT.

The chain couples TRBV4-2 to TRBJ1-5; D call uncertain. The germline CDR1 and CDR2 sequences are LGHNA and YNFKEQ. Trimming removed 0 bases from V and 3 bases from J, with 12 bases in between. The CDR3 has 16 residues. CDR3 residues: CASSQESAIANQPQHF. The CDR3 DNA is TGTGCCAGCAGCCAAGAGAGTGCCATAGCCAATCAGCCCCAGCATTTT.

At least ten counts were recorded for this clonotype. CDR3 region: CASRLPGGLYEQYF. The CDR3 DNA is TGTGCCAGCAGGCTTCCGGGCGGTCTGTACGAGCAGTACTTC. The chain carries TRBV7-2 and TRBJ2-7; no clear D gene. Between the trimmed V and J ends, which lost 6 bases and 4 bases, there was a span of 16 bases. The CDR3 has 14 amino acids. The germline V gene encodes CDR1 SGHTA and CDR2 FQGNSA.

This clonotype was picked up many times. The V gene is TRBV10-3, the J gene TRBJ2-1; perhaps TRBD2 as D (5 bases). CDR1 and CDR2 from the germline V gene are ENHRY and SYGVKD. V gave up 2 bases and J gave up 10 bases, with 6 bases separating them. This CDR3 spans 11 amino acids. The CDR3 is CAISELAEQFF. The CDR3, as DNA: TGTGCCATCAGTGAGCTAGCAGAGCAGTTCTTC.

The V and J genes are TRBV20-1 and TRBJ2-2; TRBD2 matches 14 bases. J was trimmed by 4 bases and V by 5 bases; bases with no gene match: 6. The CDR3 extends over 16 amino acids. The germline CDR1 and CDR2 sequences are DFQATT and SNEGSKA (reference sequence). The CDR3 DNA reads TGCAGTGCTCAGACTAGCGGGAGGGTGAGCACCGGGGAGCTGTTTTTT. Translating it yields CSAQTSGRVSTGELFF.

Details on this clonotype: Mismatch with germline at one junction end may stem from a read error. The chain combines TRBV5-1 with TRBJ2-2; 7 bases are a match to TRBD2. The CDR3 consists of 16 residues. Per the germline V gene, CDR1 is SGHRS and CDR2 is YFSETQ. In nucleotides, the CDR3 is TGCGCCAGCAGCCCCGGACTAACCCCGGTACGGGGGGAGCTGGTTTTT. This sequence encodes CASSPGLTPVRGELVF.

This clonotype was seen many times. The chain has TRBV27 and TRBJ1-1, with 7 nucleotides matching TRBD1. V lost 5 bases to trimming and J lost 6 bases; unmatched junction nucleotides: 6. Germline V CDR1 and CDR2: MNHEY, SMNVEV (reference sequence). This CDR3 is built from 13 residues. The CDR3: CASSPRQGAEAFF. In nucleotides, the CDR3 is TGTGCCAGCAGTCCTCGACAGGGTGCTGAAGCTTTCTTT.

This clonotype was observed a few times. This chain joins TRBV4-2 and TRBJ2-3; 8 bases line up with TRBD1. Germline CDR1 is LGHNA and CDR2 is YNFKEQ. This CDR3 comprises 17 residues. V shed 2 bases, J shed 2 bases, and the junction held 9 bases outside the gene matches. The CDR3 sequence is CASSQKPGGRLTDTQYF. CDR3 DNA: TGTGCCAGCAGCCAAAAGCCAGGGGGCCGGCTCACAGATACGCAGTATTTT.

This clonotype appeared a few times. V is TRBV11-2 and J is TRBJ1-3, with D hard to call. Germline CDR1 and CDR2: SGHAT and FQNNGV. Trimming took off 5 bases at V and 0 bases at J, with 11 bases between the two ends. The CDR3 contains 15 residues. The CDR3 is CASSPYPFSGNTIYF. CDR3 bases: TGTGCCAGCAGCCCCTACCCGTTCTCTGGAAACACCATATATTTT.

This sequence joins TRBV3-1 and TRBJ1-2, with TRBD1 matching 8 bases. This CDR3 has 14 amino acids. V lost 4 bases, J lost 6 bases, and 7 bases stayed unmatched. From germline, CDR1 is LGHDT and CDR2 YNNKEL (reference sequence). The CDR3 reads CASSLDRGEHGYTF. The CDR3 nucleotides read TGTGCCAGCAGCCTTGACAGGGGAGAACATGGCTACACCTTC.

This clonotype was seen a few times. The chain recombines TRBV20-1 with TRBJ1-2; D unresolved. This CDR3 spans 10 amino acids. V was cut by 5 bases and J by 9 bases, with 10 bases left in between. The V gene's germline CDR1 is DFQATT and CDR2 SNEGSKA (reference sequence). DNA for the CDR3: TGCAGTGCTGGGGAAGGCAGCTACACCTTC. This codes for CSAGEGSYTF.

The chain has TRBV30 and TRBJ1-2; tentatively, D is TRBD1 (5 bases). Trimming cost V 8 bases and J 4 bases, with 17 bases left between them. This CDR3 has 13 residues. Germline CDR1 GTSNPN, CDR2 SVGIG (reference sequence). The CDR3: CARLRIGAYGYTF. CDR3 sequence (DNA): TGTGCCCGGTTAAGGATCGGGGCCTATGGCTACACCTTC.

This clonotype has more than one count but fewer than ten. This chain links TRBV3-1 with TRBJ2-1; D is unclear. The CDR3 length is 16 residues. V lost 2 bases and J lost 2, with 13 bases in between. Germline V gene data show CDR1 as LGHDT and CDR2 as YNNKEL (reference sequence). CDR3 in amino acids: CASSQMDFGPYNEQFF. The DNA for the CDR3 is TGTGCCAGCAGCCAAATGGATTTTGGCCCCTACAATGAGCAGTTCTTC.

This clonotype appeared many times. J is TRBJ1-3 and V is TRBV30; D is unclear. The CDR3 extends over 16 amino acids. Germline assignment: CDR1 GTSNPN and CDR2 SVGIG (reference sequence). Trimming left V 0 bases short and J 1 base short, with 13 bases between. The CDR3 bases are TGTGCCTGGAGTGTAGCCAGTGATGTTTCTGGAAACACCATATATTTT. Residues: CAWSVASDVSGNTIYF. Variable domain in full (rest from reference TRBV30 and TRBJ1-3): SQTIHQWPATLVQPVGSPLSLECTVEGTSNPNLYWYRQAAGRGLQLLFYSVGIGQISSEVPQNLSASRPQDRQFILSSKKLLLSDSGFYLCAWSVASDVSGNTIYFGEGSWLTVV.

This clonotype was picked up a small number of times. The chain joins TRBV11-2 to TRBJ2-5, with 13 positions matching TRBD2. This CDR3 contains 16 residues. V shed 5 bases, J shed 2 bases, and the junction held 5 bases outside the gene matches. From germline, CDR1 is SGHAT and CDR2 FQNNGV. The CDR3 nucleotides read TGTGCCAGCAGCGTACTAGCGGGGGGGGTTCAAGAGACCCAGTACTTC. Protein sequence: CASSVLAGGVQETQYF. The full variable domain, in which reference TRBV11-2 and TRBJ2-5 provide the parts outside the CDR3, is EAGVAQSPRYKIIEKRQSVAFWCNPISGHATLYWYQQILGQGPKLLIQFQNNGVVDDSQLPKDRFSAERLKGVDSTLKIQPAKLEDSAVYLCASSVLAGGVQETQYFGPGTRLLVL.

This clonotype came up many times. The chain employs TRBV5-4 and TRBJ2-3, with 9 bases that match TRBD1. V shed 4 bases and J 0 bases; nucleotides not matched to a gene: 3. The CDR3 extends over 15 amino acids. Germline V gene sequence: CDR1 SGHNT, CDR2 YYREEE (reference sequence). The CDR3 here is CASSTGQGSTDTQYF. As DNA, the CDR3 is TGTGCCAGCAGCACGGGACAGGGAAGCACAGATACGCAGTATTTT. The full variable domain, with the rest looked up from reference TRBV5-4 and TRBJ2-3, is ETGVTQSPTHLIKTRGQQVTLRCSSQSGHNTVSWYQQALGQGPQFIFQYYREEENGRGNFPPRFSGLQFPNYSSELNVNALELDDSALYLCASSTGQGSTDTQYFGPGTRLTVL.

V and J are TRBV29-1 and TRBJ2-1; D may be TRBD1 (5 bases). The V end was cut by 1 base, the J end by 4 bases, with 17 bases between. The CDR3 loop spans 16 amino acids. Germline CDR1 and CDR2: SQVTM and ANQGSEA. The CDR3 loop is CSVEVQDRLHYNEQFF. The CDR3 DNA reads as TGCAGCGTTGAAGTACAGGACCGATTACATTACAATGAGCAGTTCTTC.

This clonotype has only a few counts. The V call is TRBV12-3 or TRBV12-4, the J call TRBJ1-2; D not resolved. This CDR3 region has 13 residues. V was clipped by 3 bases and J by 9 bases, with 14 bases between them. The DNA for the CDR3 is TGTGCCAGCAGTTTTGGTACCGTGGATAGCTACACCTTC. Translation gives CASSFGTVDSYTF.

CDR3 region: CASSQVLLTGELFF. The CDR3, as DNA: TGCGCCAGCAGCCAAGTTTTGTTAACCGGGGAGCTGTTTTTT. The chain links TRBV4-1 to TRBJ2-2; no clear D gene. Trimming took off 1 base at V and 5 bases at J, with 8 bases between the two ends. Germline V gene sequence: CDR1 MGHRA, CDR2 YSYEKL. This CDR3 spans 14 amino acids.

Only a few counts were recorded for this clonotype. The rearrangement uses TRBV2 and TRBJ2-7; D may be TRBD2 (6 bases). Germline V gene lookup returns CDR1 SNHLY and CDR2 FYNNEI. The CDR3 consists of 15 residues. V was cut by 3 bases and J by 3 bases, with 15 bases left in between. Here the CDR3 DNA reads TGTGCCAGCAGTGAGCGGCGGGACTTAAGCTACGAGCAGTACTTC. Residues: CASSERRDLSYEQYF.

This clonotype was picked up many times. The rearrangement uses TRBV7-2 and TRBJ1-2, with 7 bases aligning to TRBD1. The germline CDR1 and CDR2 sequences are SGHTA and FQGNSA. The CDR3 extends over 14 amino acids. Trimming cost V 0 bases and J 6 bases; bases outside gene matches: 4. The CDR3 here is CASSLAGTDDGYTF. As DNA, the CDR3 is TGTGCCAGCAGCTTAGCGGGGACAGACGATGGCTACACCTTC.